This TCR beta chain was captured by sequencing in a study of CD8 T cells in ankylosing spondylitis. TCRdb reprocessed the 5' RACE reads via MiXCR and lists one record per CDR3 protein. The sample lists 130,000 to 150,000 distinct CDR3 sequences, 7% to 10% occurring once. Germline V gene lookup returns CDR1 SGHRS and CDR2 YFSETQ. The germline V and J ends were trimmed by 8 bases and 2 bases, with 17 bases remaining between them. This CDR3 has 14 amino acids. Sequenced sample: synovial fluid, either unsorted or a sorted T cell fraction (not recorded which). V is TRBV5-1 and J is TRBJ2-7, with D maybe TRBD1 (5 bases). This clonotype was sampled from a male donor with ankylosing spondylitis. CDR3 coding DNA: TGCGCCAGTGGAGTTGCGTCAGGGACCTACGAGCAGTACTTC. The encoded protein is CASGVASGTYEQYF.